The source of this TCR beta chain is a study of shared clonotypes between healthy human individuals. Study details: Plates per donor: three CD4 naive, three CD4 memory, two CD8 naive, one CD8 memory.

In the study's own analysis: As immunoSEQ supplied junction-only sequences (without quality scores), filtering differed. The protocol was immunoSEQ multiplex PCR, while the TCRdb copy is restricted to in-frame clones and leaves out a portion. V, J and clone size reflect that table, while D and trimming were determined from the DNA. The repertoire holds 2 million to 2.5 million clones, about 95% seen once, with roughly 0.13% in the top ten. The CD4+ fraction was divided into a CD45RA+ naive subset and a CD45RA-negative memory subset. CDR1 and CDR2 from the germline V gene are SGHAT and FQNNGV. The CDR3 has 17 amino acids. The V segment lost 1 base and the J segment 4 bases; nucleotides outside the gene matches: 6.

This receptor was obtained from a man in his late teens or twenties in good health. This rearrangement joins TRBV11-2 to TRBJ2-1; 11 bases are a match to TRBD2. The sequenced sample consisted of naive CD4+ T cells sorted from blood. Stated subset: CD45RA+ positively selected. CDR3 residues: CASSLGVAGGPYNEQFF. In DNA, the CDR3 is TGTGCCAGCAGCTTAGGGGTAGCGGGAGGGCCTTACAATGAGCAGTTCTTC.